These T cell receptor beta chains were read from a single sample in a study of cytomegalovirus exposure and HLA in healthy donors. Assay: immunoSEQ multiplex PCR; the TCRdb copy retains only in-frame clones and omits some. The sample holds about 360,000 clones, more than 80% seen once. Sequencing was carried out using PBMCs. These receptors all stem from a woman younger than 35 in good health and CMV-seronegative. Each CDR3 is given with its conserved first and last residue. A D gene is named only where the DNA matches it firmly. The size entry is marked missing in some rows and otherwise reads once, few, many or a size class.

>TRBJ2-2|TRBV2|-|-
TGTGCCAGCGCAGCGACCACCGGGGAGCTGTTTTTT
CASAATTGELFF
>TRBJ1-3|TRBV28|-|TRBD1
TGTGCCAGCAGTCTCCCAGGGGGCTCTGGAAACACCATATATTTT
CASSLPGGSGNTIYF
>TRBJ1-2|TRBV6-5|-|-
TGTGCCAGCAGTTACTCGGAGGACCTCTATGGCTACACCTTC
CASSYSEDLYGYTF
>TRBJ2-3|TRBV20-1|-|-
TGCAGCGGACAGTACACAGATACGCAGTATTTT
CSGQYTDTQYF
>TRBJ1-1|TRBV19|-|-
TGTGCCAGTAGTAGGTCGGGGAGGAACACTGAAGCTTTCTTT
CASSRSGRNTEAFF
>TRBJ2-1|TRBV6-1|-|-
TGTGCCAGCAGTGAAGCAAGGTCGAGGGCTGAGCAGTTCTTC
CASSEARSRAEQFF
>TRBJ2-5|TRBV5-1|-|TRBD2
TGCGCCAGCAGCTGGCAGGCGGGGGGCAGGGAGACCCAGTACTTC
CASSWQAGGRETQYF
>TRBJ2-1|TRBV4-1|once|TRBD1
TGCGCCAGCAGCCCCCCGGCTAAGGGACAGGTACTTTGTGGGCAGTTCTTC
CASSPPAKGQVLCGQFF
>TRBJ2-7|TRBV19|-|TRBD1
TGTGCCAGTAGTGCCCAACTCCGGACAGGGGATTCGTACGAGCAGTACTTC
CASSAQLRTGDSYEQYF
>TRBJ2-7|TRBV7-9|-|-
TGTGCCAGCAGCATACAGGGCTACGAGCAGTACTTC
CASSIQGYEQYF
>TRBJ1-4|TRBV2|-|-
TGTGCCAGCAGCCCAAGCCAGGCAGGGGAACTGTTTTTT
CASSPSQAGELFF